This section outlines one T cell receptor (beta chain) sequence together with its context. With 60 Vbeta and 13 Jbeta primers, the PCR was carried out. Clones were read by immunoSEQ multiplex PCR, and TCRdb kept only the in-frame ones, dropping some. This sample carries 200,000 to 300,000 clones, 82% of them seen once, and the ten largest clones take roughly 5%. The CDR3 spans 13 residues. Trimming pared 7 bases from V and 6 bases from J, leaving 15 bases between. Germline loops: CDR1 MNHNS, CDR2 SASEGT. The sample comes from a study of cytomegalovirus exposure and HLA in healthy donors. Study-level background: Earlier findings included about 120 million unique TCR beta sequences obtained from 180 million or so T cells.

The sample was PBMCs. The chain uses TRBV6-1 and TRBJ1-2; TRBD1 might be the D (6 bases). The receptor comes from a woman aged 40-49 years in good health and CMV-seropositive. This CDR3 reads CASTMGAKDGYTF. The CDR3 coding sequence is TGTGCCAGCACCATGGGGGCAAAGGATGGCTACACCTTC.